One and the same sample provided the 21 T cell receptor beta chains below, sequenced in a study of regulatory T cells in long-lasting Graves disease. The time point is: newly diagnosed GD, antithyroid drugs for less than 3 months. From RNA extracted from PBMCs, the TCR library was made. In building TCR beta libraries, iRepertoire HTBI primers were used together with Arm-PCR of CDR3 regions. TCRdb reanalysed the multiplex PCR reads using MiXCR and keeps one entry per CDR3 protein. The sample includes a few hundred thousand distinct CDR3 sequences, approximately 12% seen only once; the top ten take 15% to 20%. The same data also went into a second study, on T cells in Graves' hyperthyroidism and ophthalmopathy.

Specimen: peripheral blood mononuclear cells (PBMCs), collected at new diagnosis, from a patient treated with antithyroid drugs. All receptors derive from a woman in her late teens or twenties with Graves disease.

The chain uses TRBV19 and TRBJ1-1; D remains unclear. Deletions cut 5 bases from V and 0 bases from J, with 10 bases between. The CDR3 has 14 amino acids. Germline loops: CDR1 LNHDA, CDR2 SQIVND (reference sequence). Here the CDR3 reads CASSATQMNTEAFF. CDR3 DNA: TGTGCCAGTAGTGCGACCCAGATGAACACTGAAGCTTTCTTT.

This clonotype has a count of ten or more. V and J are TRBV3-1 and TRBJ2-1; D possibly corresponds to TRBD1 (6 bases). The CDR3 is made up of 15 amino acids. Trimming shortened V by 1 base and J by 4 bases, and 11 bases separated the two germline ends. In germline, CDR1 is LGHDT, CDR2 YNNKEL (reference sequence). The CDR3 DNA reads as TGTGCCAGCAGCCAAGGGGGACAACCGTACAATGAGCAGTTCTTC. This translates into CASSQGGQPYNEQFF.

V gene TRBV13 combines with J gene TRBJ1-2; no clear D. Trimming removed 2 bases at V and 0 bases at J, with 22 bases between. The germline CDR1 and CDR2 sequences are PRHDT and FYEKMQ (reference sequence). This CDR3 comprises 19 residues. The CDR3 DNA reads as TGTGCCAGCAGCTTACAAAGGAGGCGGTGGGGAGGAGCTAACTATGGCTACACCTTC. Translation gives CASSLQRRRWGGANYGYTF.

The DNA for the CDR3 is TGTGCCAGCAGTTTAACGGGCTTGTTCTCGGGGCAGTTCTTC. Its translation: CASSLTGLFSGQFF. The chain carries TRBV28 and TRBJ2-1, with D unresolved. Per germline, CDR1 MDHEN and CDR2 SYDVKM. V was shortened by 2 bases and J by 12 bases, with 17 bases between the two germline ends. The CDR3 spans 14 residues.

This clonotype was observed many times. CDR3 bases: TGTGCTAGTGTCTGGACAAAAAAGGACAGCAAGCAAGAGACCCAGTACTTC. Translation gives CASVWTKKDSKQETQYF. The gene calls are TRBV12-5 and TRBJ2-5; a possible D gene is TRBD1 (6 bases). Germline CDR1 LGHNT, CDR2 FRNRAP. The CDR3 spans 17 residues. Trimming removed 7 bases from V and 2 bases from J, with 23 bases in between.

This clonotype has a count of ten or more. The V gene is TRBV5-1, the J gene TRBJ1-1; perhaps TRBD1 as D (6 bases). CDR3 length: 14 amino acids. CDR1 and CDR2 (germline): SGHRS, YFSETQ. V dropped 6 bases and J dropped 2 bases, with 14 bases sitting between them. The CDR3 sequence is CASNKGGANTEAFF. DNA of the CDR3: TGCGCCAGCAATAAGGGGGGGGCCAACACTGAAGCTTTCTTT.

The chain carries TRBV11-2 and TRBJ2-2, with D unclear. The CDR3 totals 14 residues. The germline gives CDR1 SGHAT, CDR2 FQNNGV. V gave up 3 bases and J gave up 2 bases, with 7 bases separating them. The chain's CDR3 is CASSLFGNTGELFF. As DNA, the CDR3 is TGTGCCAGCAGCTTGTTCGGAAACACCGGGGAGCTGTTTTTT.

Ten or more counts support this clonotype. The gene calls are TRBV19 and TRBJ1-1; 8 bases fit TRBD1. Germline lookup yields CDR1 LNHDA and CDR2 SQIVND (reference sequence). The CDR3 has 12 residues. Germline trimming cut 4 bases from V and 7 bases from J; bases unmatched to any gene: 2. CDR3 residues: CASSTTGDEAFF. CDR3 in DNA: TGTGCCAGTAGTACGACAGGGGATGAAGCTTTCTTT.

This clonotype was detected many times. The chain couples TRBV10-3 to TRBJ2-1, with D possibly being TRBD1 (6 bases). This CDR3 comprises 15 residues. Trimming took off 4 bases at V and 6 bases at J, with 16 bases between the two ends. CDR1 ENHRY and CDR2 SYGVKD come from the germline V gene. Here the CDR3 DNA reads TGTGCCATCAGTGCTAGGGGGAAAAGCTCCAATGAGCAGTTCTTC. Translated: CAISARGKSSNEQFF.

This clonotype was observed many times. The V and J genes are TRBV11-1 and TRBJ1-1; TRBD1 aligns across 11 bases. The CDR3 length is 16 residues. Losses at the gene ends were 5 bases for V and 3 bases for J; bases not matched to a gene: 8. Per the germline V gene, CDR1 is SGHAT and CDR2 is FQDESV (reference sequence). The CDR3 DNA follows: TGTGCCAGCAGCCCCCGGGACAGGGGGAAGGACACTGAAGCTTTCTTT. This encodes CASSPRDRGKDTEAFF.

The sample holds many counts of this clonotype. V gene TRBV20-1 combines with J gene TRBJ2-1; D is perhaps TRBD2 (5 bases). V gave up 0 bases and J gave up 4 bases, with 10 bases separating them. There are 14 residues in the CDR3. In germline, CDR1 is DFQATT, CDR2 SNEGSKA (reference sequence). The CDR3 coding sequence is TGCAGTGCTAGAGACGCGGGCCCTTACAATGAGCAGTTCTTC. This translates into CSARDAGPYNEQFF.

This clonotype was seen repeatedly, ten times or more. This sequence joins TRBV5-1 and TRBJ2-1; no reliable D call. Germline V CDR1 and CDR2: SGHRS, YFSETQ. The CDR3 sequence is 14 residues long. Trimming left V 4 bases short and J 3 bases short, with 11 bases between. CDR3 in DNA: TGCGCCAGCAGCCCGGGCCCCATCTACAATGAGCAGTTCTTC. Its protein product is CASSPGPIYNEQFF.

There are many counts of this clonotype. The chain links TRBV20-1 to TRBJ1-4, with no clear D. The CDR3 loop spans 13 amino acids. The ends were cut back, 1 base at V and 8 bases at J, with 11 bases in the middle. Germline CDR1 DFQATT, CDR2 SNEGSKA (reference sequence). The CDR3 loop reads CSARGNLLEKLFF. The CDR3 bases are TGCAGTGCTAGAGGCAACCTCCTAGAAAAACTGTTTTTT.

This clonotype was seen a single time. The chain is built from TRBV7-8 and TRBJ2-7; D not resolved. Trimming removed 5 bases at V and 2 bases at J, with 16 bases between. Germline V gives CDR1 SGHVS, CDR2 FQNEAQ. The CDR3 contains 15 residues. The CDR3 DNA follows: TGTGCCAGCAGCCCCGACGCCTCGACAACCTACGAGCAGTACGTC. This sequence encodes CASSPDASTTYEQYV.

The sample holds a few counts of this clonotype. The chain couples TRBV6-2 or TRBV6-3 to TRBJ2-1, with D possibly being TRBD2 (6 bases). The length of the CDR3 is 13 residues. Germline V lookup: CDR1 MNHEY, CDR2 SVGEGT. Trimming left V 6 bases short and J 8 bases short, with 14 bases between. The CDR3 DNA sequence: TGTGCCAGCAGGAACGGGGTAGCGGATGAGCAGTTCTTC. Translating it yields CASRNGVADEQFF.

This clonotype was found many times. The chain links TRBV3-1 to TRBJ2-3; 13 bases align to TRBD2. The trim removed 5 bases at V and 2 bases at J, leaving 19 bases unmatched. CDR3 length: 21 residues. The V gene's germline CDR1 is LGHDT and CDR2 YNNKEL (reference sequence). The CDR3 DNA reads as TGTGCCAGCAGCACCCATCAACCGGGACTAGCGGGGAAGTCAAACACAGATACGCAGTATTTT. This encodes CASSTHQPGLAGKSNTDTQYF.

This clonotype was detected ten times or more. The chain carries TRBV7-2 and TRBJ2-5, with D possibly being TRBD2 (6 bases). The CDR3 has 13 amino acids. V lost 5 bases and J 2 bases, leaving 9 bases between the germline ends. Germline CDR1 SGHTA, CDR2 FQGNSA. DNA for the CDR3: TGTGCCAGCAGCGCCAGCGGGCAAGAGACCCAGTACTTC. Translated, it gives CASSASGQETQYF.

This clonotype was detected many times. The CDR3 here is CASSYSMWGGFDEQYF. The CDR3 DNA reads TGTGCCAGCAGTTACTCGATGTGGGGAGGGTTCGACGAGCAGTACTTC. This chain joins TRBV6-2 or TRBV6-3 and TRBJ2-7, with TRBD2 matching 7 bases. The length of the CDR3 is 16 residues. Germline CDR1 reads MNHEY; CDR2 reads SVGEGT. V shed 0 bases, J shed 5 bases, and the junction held 10 bases outside the gene matches.

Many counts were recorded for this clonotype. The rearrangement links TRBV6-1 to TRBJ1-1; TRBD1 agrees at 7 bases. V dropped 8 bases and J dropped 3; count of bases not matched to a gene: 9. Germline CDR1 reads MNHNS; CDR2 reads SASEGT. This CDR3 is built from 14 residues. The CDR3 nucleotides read TGTGCCAGCGAAAGGGGGCAGAGGGACACTGAAGCTTTCTTT. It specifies CASERGQRDTEAFF.

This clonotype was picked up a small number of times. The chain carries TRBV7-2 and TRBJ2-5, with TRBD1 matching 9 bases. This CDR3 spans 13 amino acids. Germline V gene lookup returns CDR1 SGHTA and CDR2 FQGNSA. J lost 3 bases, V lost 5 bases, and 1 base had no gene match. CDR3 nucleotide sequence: TGTGCCAGCAGCACAGGGGGCAAAGAGACCCAGTACTTC. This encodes CASSTGGKETQYF.

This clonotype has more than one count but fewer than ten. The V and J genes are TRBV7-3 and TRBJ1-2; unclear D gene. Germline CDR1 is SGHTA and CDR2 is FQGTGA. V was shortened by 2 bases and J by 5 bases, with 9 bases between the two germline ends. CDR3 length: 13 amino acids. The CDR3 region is CASSLGPAYGYTF. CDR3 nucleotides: TGTGCCAGCAGCTTAGGTCCTGCGTATGGCTACACCTTC.